A single sample is the source of the 10 T cell receptor beta chains below, sequenced in a study of T cells expressing NK-cell markers. From the 5' RACE reads, TCRdb lists one entry per CDR3 protein and no DNA. The sample includes about 260,000 distinct CDR3 sequences. Sequences were obtained from blood T cells: a sorted CD56 or NKG2C T cell subset, CD4+ or CD8+ T cells, or bulk PBMC T cells (not recorded which). Receptors were obtained from a woman between 18 and 70 years old in good health.

Here the CDR3 reads CASSLGTARDSPLHF. This sequence joins TRBV12-3 or TRBV12-4 and TRBJ1-6; TCRdb picks TRBD1, but there is no DNA to check that call. The CDR3 has 15 residues.

The rearrangement joins TRBV12-3 or TRBV12-4 to TRBJ2-1; TCRdb proposes TRBD1, but this gene call is untestable without DNA. This CDR3 spans 12 amino acids. The CDR3 sequence is CASSARSPEQFF.

The chain recombines TRBV29-1 with TRBJ2-4. CDR1 is SQVTM, CDR2 ANQGSEA, per germline. CDR3 length equals 12 residues. CDR3 region: CSVDSGSDIQYF.

The V gene is TRBV5-1, the J gene TRBJ2-1; lacking DNA, the TRBD2 call made by TCRdb goes unchecked. The CDR3 runs 16 residues. Germline CDR1 reads SGHRS; CDR2 reads YFSETQ. The CDR3 protein is CASSWGDGRIYNEQFF. The full variable domain, in which reference TRBV5-1 and TRBJ2-1 provide the parts outside the CDR3, is KAGVTQTPRYLIKTRGQQVTLSCSPISGHRSVSWYQQTPGQGLQFLFEYFSETQRNKGNFPGRFSGRQFSNSRSEMNVSTLELGDSALYLCASSWGDGRIYNEQFFGPGTRLTVL.

The chain links TRBV23-1 to TRBJ1-4. TRBV23-1 is recorded as an ORF, its role being uncertain. The CDR3 totals 16 residues. CDR3 residues: CAITVPRTATNEKLFF.

This chain connects TRBV5-1 to TRBJ2-5; the TCRdb D gene call, TRBD2, has no DNA to confirm it. The CDR3 sequence is 16 residues long. Germline V gene data show CDR1 as SGHRS and CDR2 as YFSETQ. CDR3 sequence: CASSSWTSGGQETQYF.

The chain combines TRBV7-2 with TRBJ2-3; as DNA is missing, the TRBD1 call by TCRdb cannot be tested. This CDR3 is built from 16 residues. Germline V CDR1 and CDR2: SGHTA, FQGNSA. The CDR3 sequence: CASSPSGTGPPDTQYF.

The chain has TRBV7-6 and TRBJ2-3. The CDR3 sequence is 15 residues long. Germline-derived CDR1 and CDR2 are SGHVS and FNYEAQ. CDR3 sequence reads: CASSLLEQSTDTQYF.

The chain has TRBV27 and TRBJ1-2. Per germline, CDR1 MNHEY and CDR2 SMNVEV (reference sequence). CDR3 size: 16 residues. The CDR3 reads CASSGSVEDGGYGYTF.

The chain joins TRBV5-4 to TRBJ2-2. CDR1 is SGHNT, CDR2 YYREEE, per germline (reference sequence). This CDR3 is 15 amino acids long. The CDR3 sequence is CASSLANRNTGELFF.